These 9 T cell receptor beta chains were sequenced from one sample in a study of blood T cell repertoires in COVID-19. The table came from immunoSEQ multiplex PCR; TCRdb's copy has only in-frame clones and leaves some out. The sample gives about 670,000 clones, about 90% of which show up once; about 0.26% is in the top ten. Sequencing was carried out using peripheral blood. Receptor source: a woman aged 18-35 years with acute or convalescent COVID-19.

Remarks on this clone: Within the sample, other DNA sequences also encode this same CDR3. The genes are TRBV5-1 and TRBJ1-1, with TRBD1 identical over 7 bases. CDR1 is SGHRS, CDR2 YFSETQ, per germline. V lost 0 bases, J lost 0 bases, and 2 bases stayed unmatched. The length of the CDR3 is 15 residues. The CDR3 region has the DNA TGCGCCAGCAGCTTGGTAGGGGGCCTGAACACTGAAGCTTTCTTT. Amino acids: CASSLVGGLNTEAFF. Full variable domain (outside the CDR3, taken from reference TRBV5-1 and TRBJ1-1): KAGVTQTPRYLIKTRGQQVTLSCSPISGHRSVSWYQQTPGQGLQFLFEYFSETQRNKGNFPGRFSGRQFSNSRSEMNVSTLELGDSALYLCASSLVGGLNTEAFFGQGTRLTVV.

The chain carries TRBV14 and TRBJ1-3; TRBD1 aligns across 8 bases. This CDR3 contains 13 residues. Germline V gene data show CDR1 as SGHDN and CDR2 as FVKESK. The J segment lost 8 bases and the V segment lost 0 bases, leaving 0 bases of the junction unmatched. The CDR3 loop reads CASSQDRGHTIYF. The CDR3 DNA follows: TGTGCCAGCAGCCAAGACAGGGGGCACACCATATATTTT.

In DNA form, the CDR3 reads TGTGCCAGCAGCCACCGGGACAGGGGTTCCGAGCAGTACTTC. Translating gives CASSHRDRGSEQYF. V and J are TRBV5-4 and TRBJ2-7, with TRBD1 matching over 10 bases. Unmatched junction bases numbered 7, after V lost 4 bases and J lost 6 bases. The CDR3 runs 14 residues. The germline CDR1 and CDR2 sequences are SGHNT and YYREEE (reference sequence).

The rearrangement joins TRBV15 to TRBJ2-5; D perhaps matches TRBD2 (5 bases). Between the trimmed V and J ends, which lost 0 bases and 9 bases, there was a span of 17 bases. CDR3 size: 15 residues. Germline CDR1 LNHNV, CDR2 YYDKDF (reference sequence). The DNA for the CDR3 is TGTGCCACCAGCAGAGAGGCGGGCTCCGACTGGGCCCAGTACTTC. This codes for CATSREAGSDWAQYF. The full variable domain, in which reference TRBV15 and TRBJ2-5 provide the parts outside the CDR3, is DAMVIQNPRYQVTQFGKPVTLSCSQTLNHNVMYWYQQKSSQAPKLLFHYYDKDFNNEADTPDNFQSRRPNTSFCFLDIRSPGLGDTAMYLCATSREAGSDWAQYFGPGTRLLVL.

This clone was observed a single time. This chain joins TRBV7-2 and TRBJ2-7, with TRBD2 as a possible D gene (5 bases). Germline V gene sequence: CDR1 SGHTA, CDR2 FQGNSA. The germline V and J ends were trimmed by 0 bases and 6 bases, with 12 bases remaining between them. This CDR3 is 14 amino acids long. This CDR3 is CASSLARGLGEQYF. The CDR3 DNA reads TGTGCCAGCAGCTTAGCACGAGGGCTAGGCGAGCAGTACTTC.

The chain recombines TRBV14 with TRBJ2-7, with 9 positions matching TRBD1. V lost 0 bases, J lost 6 bases, and 6 bases stayed unmatched. CDR3 length: 15 residues. Germline lookup yields CDR1 SGHDN and CDR2 FVKESK. The CDR3 nucleotides read TGTGCCAGCAGCCAAGATTGGGACAGGGACGCCGAGCAGTACTTC. It is translated as CASSQDWDRDAEQYF.

The chain uses TRBV11-3 and TRBJ2-5; TRBD2 aligns across 11 bases. Looked up from germline, CDR1 is SGHNT and CDR2 is YENEEA. With V trimmed by 6 bases and J by 4 bases, 7 bases remained unmatched. The CDR3 is made up of 15 amino acids. CDR3 sequence (DNA): TGTGCCAGCAGTCTGACTAGCGGGGTTTTAGAGACCCAGTACTTC. Translating gives CASSLTSGVLETQYF.

Notes on this clone: Within the sample, other DNA sequences also encode this same CDR3. The V gene is TRBV12-3 or TRBV12-4, the J gene TRBJ2-1, with D perhaps TRBD2 (6 bases). V was clipped by 3 bases and J by 4 bases, with 7 bases between them. The CDR3 loop spans 13 amino acids. CDR3 coding DNA: TGTGCCAGCAGTTTTGGGGGGTACAATGAGCAGTTCTTC. It codes for CASSFGGYNEQFF.

DNA for the CDR3: TGCGCCAGCAGCTTGGTAGTTGGGACAGGGGTCGACGAGCAGTACTTC. Residues: CASSLVVGTGVDEQYF. The V gene is TRBV5-1, the J gene TRBJ2-7, with 10 bases fitting TRBD1. This CDR3 has 16 residues. Germline trimming cut 0 bases from V and 5 bases from J; bases unmatched to any gene: 8. The V gene's germline CDR1 is SGHRS and CDR2 YFSETQ. Supplemented by reference TRBV5-1 and TRBJ2-7, the full variable domain reads KAGVTQTPRYLIKTRGQQVTLSCSPISGHRSVSWYQQTPGQGLQFLFEYFSETQRNKGNFPGRFSGRQFSNSRSEMNVSTLELGDSALYLCASSLVVGTGVDEQYFGPGTRLTVT.